The clone carrying this T cell receptor (beta chain) came up a few times. Its target is unknown. A TCRbeta library incorporating unique molecular identifiers was prepared. TCRdb re-analysed the PCR reads in MiXCR, keeping a single row per CDR3 protein. The top ten clones hold roughly 14% of a sample with about 580,000 distinct CDR3 sequences, 23% of them seen once. The data originate from a study of T-cell reconstitution after alpha-beta-depleted transplantation in children. General study results and limits: Fresh T-cell production supplied most of the T-cell counts and diversity seen one year after transplant. At day 60, the high TCRbeta diversity found in some patients originated from recipient T cells and thymic progenitors that had survived. Expanded graft clones numbering several hundred reportedly gave rise to alpha-beta T cells about two months after transplant.

J lost 3 bases, V lost 5 bases, and 11 bases had no gene match. CDR1 is WSHSY and CDR2 is SAAADI in the germline V gene. This CDR3 contains 16 residues. This material consisted of PBMCs, mostly from graft donor cells, taken 360 days after TCRalphabeta/CD19-depleted stem cell transplant. The TCR comes from a boy under two years old who had a stem cell transplant for acute myeloid leukemia, so the T cells may come from the graft donor. This chain connects TRBV10-2 to TRBJ2-7; 9 nucleotides align to TRBD1. CDR3 sequence: CASSSSSPDRGYEQYV. The DNA of the CDR3 is TGCGCCAGCAGTAGCTCCTCCCCGGACAGGGGCTACGAGCAGTACGTC.